What follows describes a single TCR beta chain. Germline CDR1 is SGHRS and CDR2 is YFSETQ. V shed 0 bases, J shed 4 bases, and the junction held 3 bases outside the gene matches. There are 15 residues in the CDR3. Generated by immunoSEQ multiplex PCR, the TCRdb table keeps only in-frame clones and is missing some. The table records some 120,000 clones, more than 70% of them present only once. Seattle's cohort entered during active infection and was followed longitudinally. The sample is drawn from a study of blood T cell repertoires in COVID-19. At the level of the study: T cells, B-cell-depleted T cells, or PBMCs supplied cDNA or gDNA.

Sequenced material: peripheral blood. The TCR was taken from a woman older than 75 with COVID-19, enrolled during active disease. The chain has TRBV5-1 and TRBJ1-2, with 10 bases lining up with TRBD1. CDR3: CASSLGDRGRYGYTF. The CDR3 DNA is TGCGCCAGCAGCTTGGGGGACAGGGGCCGCTATGGCTACACCTTC.